This TCR beta chain originates from a study of long-term antiretroviral therapy in people with HIV. General study findings and limits: The study found that diversity rose after ART but stayed below transplant donor controls. Missing from the dataset were any data on ART adherence, viral resistance or therapy changes.

This clone appeared a few times. Its antigen is currently unknown. Post-ART PBMC samples numbered at least two per donor, and pre-ART ones at least one. Survey level was the resolution at which the v3.0 immunoSEQ assay ran. Researchers set sequencing to target 40,000-50,000 T-cell genomes per sample. The method was immunoSEQ multiplex PCR; TCRdb's version includes in-frame clones alone and lacks a portion of them. The data hold about 24,000 clones, with 75% to 90% observed a single time. CDR1 MGHRA and CDR2 YSYEKL come from the germline V gene. This CDR3 spans 19 amino acids. Trimming cost V 0 bases and J 5 bases, with 23 bases left between them.

This TCR was recovered from a man aged 25-45 years with HIV. The genes are TRBV4-1 and TRBJ1-5; D may be TRBD1 (5 bases). This material consisted of unsorted PBMCs, taken around 4.3 years after starting antiretroviral therapy. The CDR3 is CASSQDGWAGLGFDQPQHF. For the CDR3, the DNA is TGCGCCAGCAGCCAAGATGGATGGGCAGGGCTCGGGTTCGATCAGCCCCAGCATTTT.